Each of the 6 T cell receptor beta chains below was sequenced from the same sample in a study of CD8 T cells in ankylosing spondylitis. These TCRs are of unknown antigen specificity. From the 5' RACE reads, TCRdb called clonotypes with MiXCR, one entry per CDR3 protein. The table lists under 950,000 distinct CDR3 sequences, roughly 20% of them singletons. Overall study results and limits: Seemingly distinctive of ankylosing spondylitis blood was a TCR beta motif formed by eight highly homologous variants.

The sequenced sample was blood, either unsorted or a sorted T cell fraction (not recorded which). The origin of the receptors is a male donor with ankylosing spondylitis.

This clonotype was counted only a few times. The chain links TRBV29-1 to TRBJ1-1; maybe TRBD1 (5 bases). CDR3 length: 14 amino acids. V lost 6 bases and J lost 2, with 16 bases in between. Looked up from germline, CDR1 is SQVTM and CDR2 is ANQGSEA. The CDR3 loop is CSVRPRQSNTEAFF. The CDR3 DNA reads TGCAGCGTCCGACCTCGACAGTCAAACACTGAAGCTTTCTTT.

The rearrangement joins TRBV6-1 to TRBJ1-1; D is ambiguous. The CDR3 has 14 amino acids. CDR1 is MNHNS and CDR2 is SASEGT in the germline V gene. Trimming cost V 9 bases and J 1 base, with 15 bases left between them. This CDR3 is CASRRGQANTEAFF. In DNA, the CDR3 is TGTGCCAGTCGAAGAGGGCAGGCGAACACTGAAGCTTTCTTT.

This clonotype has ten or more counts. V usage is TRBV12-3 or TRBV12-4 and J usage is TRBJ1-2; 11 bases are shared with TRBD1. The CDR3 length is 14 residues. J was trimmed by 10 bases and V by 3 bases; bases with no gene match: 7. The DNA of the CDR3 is TGTGCCAGCAGTTTCGGGACAGGGGGAAGTGACTACACCTTC. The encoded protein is CASSFGTGGSDYTF.

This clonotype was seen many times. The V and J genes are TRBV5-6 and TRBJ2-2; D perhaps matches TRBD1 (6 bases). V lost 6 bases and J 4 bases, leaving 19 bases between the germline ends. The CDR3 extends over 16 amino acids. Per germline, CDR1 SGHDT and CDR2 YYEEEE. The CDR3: CASTPKGAGVTGELFF. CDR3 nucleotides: TGTGCCAGCACCCCGAAAGGTGCAGGGGTCACCGGGGAGCTGTTTTTT.

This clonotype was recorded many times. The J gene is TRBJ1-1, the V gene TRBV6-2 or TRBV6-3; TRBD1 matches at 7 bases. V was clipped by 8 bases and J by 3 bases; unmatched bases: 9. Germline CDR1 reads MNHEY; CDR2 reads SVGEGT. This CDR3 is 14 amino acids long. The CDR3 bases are TGTGCCAGCCGTCTAGACAGGGAGGACACTGAAGCTTTCTTT. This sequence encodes CASRLDREDTEAFF.

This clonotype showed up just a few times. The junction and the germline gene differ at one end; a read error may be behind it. The CDR3 sequence: CASSLVMGNTEAFF. DNA for the CDR3: TGTGCCAGCAGCTTAGTTATGGGGAACACTGAAGCTTTCTTT. The genes are TRBV12-3 or TRBV12-4 and TRBJ1-1; D unclear. This CDR3 has 14 amino acids.